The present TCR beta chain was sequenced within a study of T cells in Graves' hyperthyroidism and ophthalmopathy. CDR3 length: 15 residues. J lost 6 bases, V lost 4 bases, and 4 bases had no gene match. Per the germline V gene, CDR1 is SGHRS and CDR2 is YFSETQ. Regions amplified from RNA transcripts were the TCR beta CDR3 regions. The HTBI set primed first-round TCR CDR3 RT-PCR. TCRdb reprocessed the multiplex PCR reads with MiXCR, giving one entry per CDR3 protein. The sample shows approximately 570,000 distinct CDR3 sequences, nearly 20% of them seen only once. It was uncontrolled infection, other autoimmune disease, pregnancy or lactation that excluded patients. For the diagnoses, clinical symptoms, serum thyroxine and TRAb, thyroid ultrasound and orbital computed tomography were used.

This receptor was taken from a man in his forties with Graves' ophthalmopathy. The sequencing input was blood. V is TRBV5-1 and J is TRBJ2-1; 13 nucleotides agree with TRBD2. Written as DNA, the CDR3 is TGCGCCAGCAGCGGGGGACTAGCGGGAAGCAATGAGCAGTTCTTC. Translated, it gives CASSGGLAGSNEQFF.